These 27 T cell receptor beta chains share one sample of origin, sequenced in a study of T cells in women clearing cervical HPV infection. Clones were read by immunoSEQ multiplex PCR, and TCRdb kept only the in-frame ones, dropping some. The sample table includes 25,000 to 30,000 clones. The specimen was blood buffy coat. These receptors were taken from a woman between 18 and 75 years old with a cervical HPV16 infection that either progressed to CIN3+ or cleared (not recorded which).

With regard to this clone: The read is 3 residues too short to cover the CDR3 end, so that end is filled in from the germline J gene. V usage is TRBV14 and J usage is TRBJ2-5, with D possibly TRBD2 on 5 matching bases. The CDR3 runs to 11 residues. CDR1 and CDR2 from the germline V gene are SGHDN and FVKESK. Trimming stripped 4 bases from V and 5 bases from J, with 5 bases between. The part of the CDR3 DNA that was read is TGTGCCAGCAGCCGAGGGGAGACC. Its translation is CASSRGET. The whole CDR3 protein is CASSRGETQYF. The full variable domain, its missing parts supplied by reference TRBV14 and TRBJ2-5, is EAGVTQFPSHSVIEKGQTVTLRCDPISGHDNLYWYRRVMGKEIKFLLHFVKESKQDESGMPNNRFLAERTGGTYSTLKVQPAELEDSGVYFCASSRGETQYFGPGTRLLVL.

Of note for this clone: The read ends 3 residues shy of where the CDR3 ends; the end is completed using the germline J gene. The chain recombines TRBV13 with TRBJ1-1; a weak D match, TRBD1 (6 bases). Per germline, CDR1 PRHDT and CDR2 FYEKMQ (reference sequence). This CDR3 is built from 11 residues. The part of the CDR3 DNA that was read is TGTGCCAGCAGCTCACAGGGAACG. Translation: CASSSQGT. The entire CDR3 protein is CASSSQGTAFF.

Comment on this clone: The read falls 3 residues short of the CDR3 end, and the missing part is taken from the germline J gene. The V call is TRBV19, the J call TRBJ2-1, with 8 bases fitting TRBD2. The length of the CDR3 is 18 residues. Unmatched junction bases numbered 16, after V lost 4 bases and J lost 5 bases. CDR1 and CDR2 (germline): LNHDA, SQIVND (reference sequence). CDR3 region: CASSTSQERGRSNNEQFF. The sequenced CDR3 bases are TGTGCCAGTAGTACTTCTCAGGAGCGGGGGCGGTCAAACAATGAG.

Regarding this clone: The read halts 3 residues ahead of the CDR3 end, with the missing end drawn from the germline J gene. The rearrangement joins TRBV4-1 to TRBJ1-3, with D possibly TRBD1 on 5 matching bases. There are 17 residues in the CDR3. Germline V gene data show CDR1 as MGHRA and CDR2 as YSYEKL. The V end lost 2 bases, the J end lost 3 bases, and 17 bases lay between the germline ends. The CDR3 region is CASSQPTAGGYGNTIYF. The CDR3 DNA, read in part, is TGCGCCAGCAGCCAACCAACGGCGGGGGGGTATGGAAACACC.

Concerning this clone itself: Sequencing ends 3 residues short of the CDR3 end; the germline J gene provides the rest. V is TRBV19 and J is TRBJ2-1; 7 nucleotides agree with TRBD2. The V gene end was trimmed by 3 bases and the J gene end by 7 bases; junction bases not matched to a gene: 6. This CDR3 has 14 residues. CDR1 and CDR2 from the germline V gene are LNHDA and SQIVND (reference sequence). The CDR3 is CASSIAGERNEQFF. CDR3 DNA (partial): TGTGCCAGTAGTATTGCGGGAGAACGGAATGAG.

A note on this clone: The CDR3 goes on 3 residues after the read ends, and that part is filled in from the germline J gene. This sequence joins TRBV13 and TRBJ1-1; D remains unclear. This CDR3 spans 14 amino acids. V was pared by 3 bases and J by 1 base, with 9 bases between. The germline CDR1 and CDR2 sequences are PRHDT and FYEKMQ (reference sequence). CDR3 in amino acids: CASSLQAKNTEAFF. The DNA read from the CDR3 is TGTGCCAGCAGCTTGCAGGCGAAGAACACTGAA. Using reference TRBV13 and TRBJ1-1 for the parts outside the CDR3, the full variable domain is AAGVIQSPRHLIKEKRETATLKCYPIPRHDTVYWYQQGPGQDPQFLISFYEKMQSDKGSIPDRFSAQQFSDYHSELNMSSLELGDSALYFCASSLQAKNTEAFFGQGTRLTVV.

Regarding this clone: The read terminates 3 residues before the CDR3 end, so the remaining end is supplied by the germline J gene. The rearrangement uses TRBV7-2 and TRBJ1-2; tentatively, D is TRBD1 (5 bases). This CDR3 contains 15 residues. Germline CDR1 SGHTA, CDR2 FQGNSA. The CDR3 here is CASSVGLLTSYDYTF. The sequenced CDR3 bases are TGTGCCAGCAGCGTGGGACTCCTTACCTCCTACGAC.

A note on this clone: An end of the junction does not agree with germline; a read error may underlie this. The CDR3 extends 3 residues past the end of the read, so its final part is completed from the germline J gene. V and J are TRBV19 and TRBJ1-3, with D possibly being TRBD1 (5 bases). The CDR3 has 16 amino acids. Germline lookup yields CDR1 LNHDA and CDR2 SQIVND (reference sequence). Incomplete CDR3 DNA: TGTGCCAGTAGTATGGGACCTCCGGGGACTGGAAACACA. Encoded protein: CASSMGPPGTGNT. Given in full, the CDR3 is CASSMGPPGTGNTIYF.

Regarding this clone: The CDR3 end is not reached by the read, which stops 3 residues before it; the germline J gene fills it in. The J gene is TRBJ2-1, the V gene TRBV5-1, with 11 bases matching TRBD1. Trimming cost V 4 bases and J 6 bases; bases outside gene matches: 6. Germline V gives CDR1 SGHRS, CDR2 YFSETQ. This CDR3 region has 15 residues. The covered CDR3 bases are TGCGCCAGCAGCACCGGACAGGGGGCTATCAATGAG. Its translation is CASSTGQGAINE. The full CDR3 sequence reads CASSTGQGAINEQFF.

Concerning this clone itself: Read data end 3 residues before the CDR3 end; the end is taken from the germline J gene. The chain has TRBV14 and TRBJ2-3, with 7 bases that match TRBD2. The CDR3 sequence is 15 residues long. The V and J ends lost 4 bases and 2 bases, in that order; junction bases with no gene match: 6. Germline CDR1 SGHDN, CDR2 FVKESK. CDR3 DNA (partial): TGTGCCAGCAGCCGGGGACTACGTAACACAGATACG. Encoded protein: CASSRGLRNTDT. The CDR3 in full is CASSRGLRNTDTQYF.

In regard to this clone: From the germline J gene comes the end of the CDR3, since the read stops 3 residues before it. The chain recombines TRBV28 with TRBJ1-5; the D gene is possibly TRBD1 (5 bases). The CDR3 is made up of 15 amino acids. V was shortened by 5 bases and J by 4 bases, with 15 bases between the two germline ends. The germline V gene has CDR1 MDHEN and CDR2 SYDVKM. The CDR3 sequence: CASSGAETDNQPQHF. CDR3 DNA (partial): TGTGCCAGCAGTGGGGCTGAGACAGATAATCAGCCC. Based on the CDR3 plus reference TRBV28 and TRBJ1-5, the full variable domain is DVKVTQSSRYLVKRTGEKVFLECVQDMDHENMFWYRQDPGLGLRLIYFSYDVKMKEKGDIPEGYSVSREKKERFSLILESASTNQTSMYLCASSGAETDNQPQHFGDGTRLSIL.

To note about this clone: The sequence runs out 3 residues before the end of the CDR3; the remainder is reconstructed from the germline J gene. The chain combines TRBV30 with TRBJ2-5, with TRBD1 matching 9 bases. The CDR3 contains 15 residues. V dropped 5 bases and J dropped 0; count of bases not matched to a gene: 7. Germline CDR1 GTSNPN, CDR2 SVGIG (reference sequence). The DNA read from the CDR3 is TGTGCCTGGGACCCTGGGACAGGGAACCAAGAGACC. Protein: CAWDPGTGNQET. The CDR3, in full, reads CAWDPGTGNQETQYF.

In the case of this clone: Coverage ceases 3 residues before the CDR3 finishes, and the germline J gene fills in the end. The chain is built from TRBV18 and TRBJ2-3; a possible D gene is TRBD1 (5 bases). The germline gives CDR1 KGHSH, CDR2 LQKENI. The CDR3 loop spans 16 amino acids. The CDR3 DNA, read in part, is TGTGCCACTTCCGAAAGGGGTCCCTTCGCCCAAGAGACG. Translation: CATSERGPFAQET. In full, the CDR3 reads CATSERGPFAQETQYF.

A remark on this clone: Read sequence stops 3 residues before the CDR3 end, and the germline J gene provides the missing end. V gene TRBV5-4 combines with J gene TRBJ2-1; D is unresolved. This CDR3 is built from 13 residues. Germline V gene sequence: CDR1 SGHNT, CDR2 YYREEE (reference sequence). V was clipped by 4 bases and J by 2 bases, with 7 bases between them. The sequenced CDR3 bases are TGTGCCAGCAGCCCTTCGGCCTACAATGAG. Translation gives CASSPSAYNE. Given in full, the CDR3 is CASSPSAYNEQFF.

Worth noting for this clone: The read stops 3 residues short of the end of the CDR3; the missing end is completed from the germline J gene. The chain carries TRBV7-8 and TRBJ1-5, with D perhaps matching TRBD1 (6 bases). The CDR3 runs to 14 residues. Germline lookup yields CDR1 SGHVS and CDR2 FQNEAQ. V was clipped by 2 bases and J by 6 bases, with 11 bases between them. This CDR3 is CASSLRGGVQPQHF. Incomplete CDR3 DNA: TGTGCCAGCAGCTTAAGGGGGGGCGTTCAGCCC.

The CDR3 sequence is CASSAGGLSTDTQYF. The DNA read from the CDR3 is TGTGCCAGCAGTGCGGGGGGCTTAAGCACAGATACG. The chain combines TRBV6-4 with TRBJ2-3; D is possibly TRBD2 (7 bases). The missing CDR3 end, 3 residues past where the read stops, is filled in from the germline J gene. Germline V lookup: CDR1 MRHNA, CDR2 SNTAGT. The CDR3 is 15 residues long. V shed 4 bases and J shed 0 bases, with 11 bases lying between them.

Comment on this clone: The read ends 3 residues before the CDR3 terminus; that terminus is restored from the germline J gene. The genes are TRBV18 and TRBJ2-4, with D perhaps TRBD2 (5 bases). This CDR3 is built from 14 residues. CDR1 is KGHSH, CDR2 LQKENI, per germline. Incomplete CDR3 DNA: TGTGCCAGCTCATGGTCCGGGGATAACTATGGT. This encodes CASSWSGDNYG. Given in full, the CDR3 is CASSWSGDNYGQYF.

Points on this clone: The CDR3 end is not reached by the read, which stops 3 residues before it; the germline J gene fills it in. V gene TRBV19 combines with J gene TRBJ2-2; D unresolved. V lost 5 bases and J 4 bases, leaving 8 bases between the germline ends. Germline V gives CDR1 LNHDA, CDR2 SQIVND (reference sequence). The CDR3 extends over 13 amino acids. Partial CDR3 DNA: TGTGCCAGTAGTGAAGGCTTCACCGGGGAG. Its translation: CASSEGFTGE. The full CDR3 protein reads CASSEGFTGELFF.

Remarks on this clone: The sequence runs out 3 residues before the end of the CDR3; the remainder is reconstructed from the germline J gene. The chain links TRBV28 to TRBJ1-2; D is possibly TRBD1 (6 bases). V gave up 3 bases and J gave up 7 bases, with 12 bases separating them. Looked up from germline, CDR1 is MDHEN and CDR2 is SYDVKM. This CDR3 has 13 amino acids. The CDR3 protein is CASSLGGLSGYTF. The covered CDR3 bases are TGTGCCAGCAGTTTGGGGGGGCTTAGTGGC.

On this clone: The read ends 3 residues before the CDR3 terminus; that terminus is restored from the germline J gene. The chain joins TRBV6-1 to TRBJ2-1; D ambiguous. CDR1 and CDR2 from the germline V gene are MNHNS and SASEGT. The V end lost 2 bases, the J end lost 4 bases, and 12 bases lay between the germline ends. This CDR3 contains 15 residues. The CDR3 is CASSESGRPYNEQFF. The covered CDR3 bases are TGTGCCAGCAGTGAATCCGGCAGGCCTTACAATGAG.

In regard to this clone: The CDR3 end lies 3 residues beyond the end of the read and is filled in from the germline J gene. The chain employs TRBV11-3 and TRBJ2-1; D remains unclear. Germline V gives CDR1 SGHNT, CDR2 YENEEA. V lost 0 bases to trimming and J lost 4 bases, with 4 bases between them. The CDR3 loop spans 13 amino acids. CDR3 loop: CASSLDPYNEQFF. The sequenced part of the CDR3 DNA is TGTGCCAGCAGCTTAGATCCTTACAATGAG.

As for this clone: The sequence runs out 3 residues before the end of the CDR3; the remainder is reconstructed from the germline J gene. This sequence joins TRBV2 and TRBJ2-1, with D possibly matching TRBD2 (6 bases). The CDR3 is 17 residues long. V gave up 7 bases and J gave up 5 bases, with 24 bases separating them. Germline values: CDR1 SNHLY, CDR2 FYNNEI. CDR3 sequence reads: CASTVASLGLAHNEQFF. The CDR3 DNA, read in part, is TGTGCCAGCACGGTGGCCTCGCTGGGACTGGCTCACAATGAG.

Concerning this clone itself: The read ends 3 residues early relative to the CDR3; the germline J gene fills the gap. The rearrangement joins TRBV7-6 to TRBJ1-5; 8 bases map to TRBD1. Germline CDR1 is SGHVS and CDR2 is FNYEAQ. The CDR3 length is 16 residues. The trim removed 1 base at V and 3 bases at J, leaving 5 bases unmatched. The CDR3 loop reads CASSLGQGANNQPQHF. The covered CDR3 bases are TGTGCCAGCAGCTTAGGCCAGGGGGCGAACAATCAGCCC.

Concerning this clone itself: The read terminates 3 residues before the CDR3 end, so the remaining end is supplied by the germline J gene. V and J are TRBV12-3 or TRBV12-4 and TRBJ2-3; 9 bases agree with TRBD2. Trimming removed 5 bases from V and 2 bases from J; junction bases left unmatched: 8. The CDR3 runs to 16 residues. Here the CDR3 reads CASSPSRLAATDTQYF. CDR3 DNA, as far as it was read: TGTGCCAGCAGTCCATCACGACTAGCGGCCACAGATACG.

CDR3 amino acids: CASSLEWLDAETQYF. The sequenced CDR3 bases are TGTGCCAGCAGCTTGGAGTGGCTAGACGCAGAGACC. The rearrangement joins TRBV5-4 to TRBJ2-5; D uncertain. With the read ending 3 residues before the CDR3 end, the germline J gene is used to fill in that end. The CDR3 contains 15 residues. V gave up 0 bases and J gave up 4 bases, with 13 bases separating them. From germline, CDR1 is SGHNT and CDR2 YYREEE (reference sequence). Full variable domain (remainder filled in from reference TRBV5-4 and TRBJ2-5): ETGVTQSPTHLIKTRGQQVTLRCSSQSGHNTVSWYQQALGQGPQFIFQYYREEENGRGNFPPRFSGLQFPNYSSELNVNALELDDSALYLCASSLEWLDAETQYFGPGTRLLVL.

In the case of this clone: The CDR3 extends 3 residues past the end of the read, so its final part is completed from the germline J gene. The rearrangement uses TRBV2 and TRBJ1-5; the D gene is possibly TRBD1 (5 bases). The CDR3 is 16 residues long. Germline CDR1 reads SNHLY; CDR2 reads FYNNEI. V lost 6 bases and J lost 2, with 17 bases in between. CDR3 region: CASRKSQGDGNQPQHF. The DNA read from the CDR3 is TGTGCCAGCAGGAAATCCCAAGGGGATGGCAATCAGCCC.

The CDR3 loop is CASSPLGGSNGELFF. The CDR3 DNA, read in part, is TGTGCCAGCAGCCCCCTGGGCGGGAGCAACGGGGAG. The genes are TRBV13 and TRBJ2-2; 7 nucleotides match TRBD2. The read is 3 residues too short to cover the CDR3 end, so that end is filled in from the germline J gene. Germline V gives CDR1 PRHDT, CDR2 FYEKMQ (reference sequence). This CDR3 spans 15 amino acids. After removal of 5 bases from V and 7 bases from J, the junction contained 10 bases not matched to a gene.